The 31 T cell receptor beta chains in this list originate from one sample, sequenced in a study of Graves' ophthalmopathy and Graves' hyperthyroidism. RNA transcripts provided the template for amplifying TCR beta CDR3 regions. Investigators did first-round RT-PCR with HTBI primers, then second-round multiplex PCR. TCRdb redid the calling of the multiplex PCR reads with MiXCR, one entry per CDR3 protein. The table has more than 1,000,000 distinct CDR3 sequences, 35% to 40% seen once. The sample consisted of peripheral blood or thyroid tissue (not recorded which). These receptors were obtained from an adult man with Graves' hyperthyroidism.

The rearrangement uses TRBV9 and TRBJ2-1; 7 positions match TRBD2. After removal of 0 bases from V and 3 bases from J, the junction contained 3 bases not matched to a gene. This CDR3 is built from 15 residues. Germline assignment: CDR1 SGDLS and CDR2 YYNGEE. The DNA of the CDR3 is TGTGCCAGCAGCGTAGACGGGGGGTTCTACAATGAGCAGTTCTTC. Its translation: CASSVDGGFYNEQFF. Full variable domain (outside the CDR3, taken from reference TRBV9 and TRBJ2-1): DSGVTQTPKHLITATGQRVTLRCSPRSGDLSVYWYQQSLDQGLQFLIQYYNGEERAKGNILERFSAQQFPDLHSELNLSSLELGDSALYFCASSVDGGFYNEQFFGPGTRLTVL.

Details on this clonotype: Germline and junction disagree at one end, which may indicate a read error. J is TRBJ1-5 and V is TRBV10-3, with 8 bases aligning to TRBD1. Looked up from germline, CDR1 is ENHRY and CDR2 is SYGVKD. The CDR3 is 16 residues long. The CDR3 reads CAVSADTDRAGQPQHF. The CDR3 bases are TGTGCCGTCAGTGCAGACACGGACAGGGCGGGTCAGCCCCAGCATTTT.

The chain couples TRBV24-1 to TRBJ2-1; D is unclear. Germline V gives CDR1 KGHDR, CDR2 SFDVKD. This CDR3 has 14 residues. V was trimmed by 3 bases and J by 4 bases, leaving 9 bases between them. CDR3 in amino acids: CATSDPVSYNEQFF. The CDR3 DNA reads TGTGCCACCAGTGATCCCGTCTCATACAATGAGCAGTTCTTC.

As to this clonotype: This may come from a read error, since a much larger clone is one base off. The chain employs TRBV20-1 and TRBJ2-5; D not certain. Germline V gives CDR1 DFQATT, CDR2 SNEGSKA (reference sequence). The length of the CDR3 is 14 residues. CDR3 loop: CSASKTLYQETQCF. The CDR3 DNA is TGCAGTGCTAGTAAGACGCTTTACCAAGAGACCCAGTGCTTC.

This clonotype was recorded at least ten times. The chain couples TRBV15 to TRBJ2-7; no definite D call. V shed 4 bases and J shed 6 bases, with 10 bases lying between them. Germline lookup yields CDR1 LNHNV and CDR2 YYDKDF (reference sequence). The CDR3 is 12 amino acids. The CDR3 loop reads CATSTRVGEQYF. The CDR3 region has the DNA TGTGCCACCAGCACTAGGGTGGGCGAGCAGTACTTC.

CDR3 loop: CAATGVSNQPQHF. The CDR3 region has the DNA TGTGCCGCGACAGGGGTAAGCAATCAGCCCCAGCATTTT. The chain combines TRBV10-3 with TRBJ1-5; 8 nucleotides align to TRBD1. Germline trimming cut 11 bases from V and 1 base from J; bases unmatched to any gene: 4. The CDR3 covers 13 residues. Germline V gene lookup returns CDR1 ENHRY and CDR2 SYGVKD.

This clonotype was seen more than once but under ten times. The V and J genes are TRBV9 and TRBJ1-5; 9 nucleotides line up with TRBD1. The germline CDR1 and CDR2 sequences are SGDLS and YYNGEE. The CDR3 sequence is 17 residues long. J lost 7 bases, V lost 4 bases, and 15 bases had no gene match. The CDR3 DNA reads TGTGCCAGCAGCACATCCGGGACAGGGAATGGCGAGCAGCCCCAGCATTTT. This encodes CASSTSGTGNGEQPQHF.

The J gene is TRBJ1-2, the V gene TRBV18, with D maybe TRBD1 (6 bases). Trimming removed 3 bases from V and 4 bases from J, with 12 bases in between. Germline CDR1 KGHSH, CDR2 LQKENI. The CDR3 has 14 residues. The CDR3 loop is CASSPTGITYGYTF. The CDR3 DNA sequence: TGTGCCAGCTCACCGACAGGAATTACCTATGGCTACACCTTC.

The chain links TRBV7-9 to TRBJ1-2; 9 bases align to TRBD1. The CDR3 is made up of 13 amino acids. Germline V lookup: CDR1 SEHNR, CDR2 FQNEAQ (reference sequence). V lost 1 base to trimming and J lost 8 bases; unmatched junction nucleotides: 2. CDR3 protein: CASSLVQGAGYTF. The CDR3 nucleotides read TGTGCCAGCAGCTTAGTACAGGGGGCAGGCTACACCTTC.

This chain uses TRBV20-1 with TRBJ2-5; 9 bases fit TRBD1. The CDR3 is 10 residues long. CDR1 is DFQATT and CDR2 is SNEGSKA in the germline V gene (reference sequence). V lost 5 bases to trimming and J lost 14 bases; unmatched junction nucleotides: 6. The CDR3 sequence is CSAGDRAKYF. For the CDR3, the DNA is TGCAGTGCTGGGGACAGGGCCAAATACTTC.

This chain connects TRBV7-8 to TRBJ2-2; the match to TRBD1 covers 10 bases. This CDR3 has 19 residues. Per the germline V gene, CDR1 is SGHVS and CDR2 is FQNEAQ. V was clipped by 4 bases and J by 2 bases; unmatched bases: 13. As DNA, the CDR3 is TGTGCCAGCAGCTCCCTTCCGAACGACAGGGGGCCAAACACCGGGGAGCTGTTTTTT. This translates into CASSSLPNDRGPNTGELFF.

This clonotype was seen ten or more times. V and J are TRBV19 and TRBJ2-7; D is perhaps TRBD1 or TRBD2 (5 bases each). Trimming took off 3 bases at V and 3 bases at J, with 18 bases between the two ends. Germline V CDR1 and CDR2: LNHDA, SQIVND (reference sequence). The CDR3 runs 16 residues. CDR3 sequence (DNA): TGTGCCAGTAGTATCACTGGGACGCCGGTAGGCTACGAGCAGTACTTC. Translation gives CASSITGTPVGYEQYF.

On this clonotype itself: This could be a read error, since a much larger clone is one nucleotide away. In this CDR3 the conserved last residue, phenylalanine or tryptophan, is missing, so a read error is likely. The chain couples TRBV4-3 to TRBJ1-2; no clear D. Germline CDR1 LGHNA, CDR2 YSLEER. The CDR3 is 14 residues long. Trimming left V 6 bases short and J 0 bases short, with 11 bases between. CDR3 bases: TGCGCCAGCAGTCCAACGGCAGCTAACTATGGCTACACCCTC. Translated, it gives CASSPTAANYGYTL.

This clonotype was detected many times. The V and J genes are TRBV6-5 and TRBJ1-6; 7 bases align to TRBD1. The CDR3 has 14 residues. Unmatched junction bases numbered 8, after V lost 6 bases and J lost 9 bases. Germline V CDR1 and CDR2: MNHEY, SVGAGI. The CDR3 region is CASRPNRGGSPLHF. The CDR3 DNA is TGTGCCAGCAGGCCAAACAGGGGTGGTTCACCCCTCCACTTT.

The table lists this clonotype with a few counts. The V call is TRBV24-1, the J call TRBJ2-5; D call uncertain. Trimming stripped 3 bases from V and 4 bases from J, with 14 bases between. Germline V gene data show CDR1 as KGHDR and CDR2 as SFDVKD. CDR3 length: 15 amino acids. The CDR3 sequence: CATSDPQSSGETQYF. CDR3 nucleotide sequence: TGTGCCACCAGTGATCCCCAATCCTCGGGAGAGACCCAGTACTTC.

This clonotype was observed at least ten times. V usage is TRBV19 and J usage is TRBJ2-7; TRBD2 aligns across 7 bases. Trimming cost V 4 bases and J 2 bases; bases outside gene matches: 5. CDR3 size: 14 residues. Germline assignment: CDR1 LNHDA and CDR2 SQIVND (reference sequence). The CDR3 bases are TGTGCCAGTAGTAGGCTAGCGGACACCTACGAGCAGTACTTC. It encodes CASSRLADTYEQYF.

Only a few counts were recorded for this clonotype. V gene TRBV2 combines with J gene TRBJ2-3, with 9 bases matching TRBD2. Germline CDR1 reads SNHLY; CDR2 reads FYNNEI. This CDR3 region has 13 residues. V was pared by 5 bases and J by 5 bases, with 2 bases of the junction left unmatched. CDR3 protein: CASSRSGGDTQYF. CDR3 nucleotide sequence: TGTGCCAGCAGTCGTAGCGGGGGAGATACGCAGTATTTT.

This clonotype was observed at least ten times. CDR3 coding DNA: TGCAGCGTTCTTGGACAGCTGAACACCGGGGAGCTGTTTTTT. This encodes CSVLGQLNTGELFF. The chain has TRBV29-1 and TRBJ2-2; a weak D match, TRBD1 (6 bases). The CDR3 runs to 14 residues. Per germline, CDR1 SQVTM and CDR2 ANQGSEA. V was cut by 5 bases and J by 1 base, with 11 bases left in between.

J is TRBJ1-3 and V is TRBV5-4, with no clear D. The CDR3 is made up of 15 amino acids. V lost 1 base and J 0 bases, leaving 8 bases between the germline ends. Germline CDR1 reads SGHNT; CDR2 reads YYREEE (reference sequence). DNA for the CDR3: TGTGCCAGCAGCTTGACAGCTAGCTCTGGAAACACCATATATTTT. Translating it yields CASSLTASSGNTIYF.

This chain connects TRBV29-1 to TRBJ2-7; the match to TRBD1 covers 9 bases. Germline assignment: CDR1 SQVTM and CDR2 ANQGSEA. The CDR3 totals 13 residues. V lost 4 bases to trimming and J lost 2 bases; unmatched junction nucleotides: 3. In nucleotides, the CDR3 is TGCAGCGTTGGGACAGGGGATACCTACGAGCAGTACTTC. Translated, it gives CSVGTGDTYEQYF.

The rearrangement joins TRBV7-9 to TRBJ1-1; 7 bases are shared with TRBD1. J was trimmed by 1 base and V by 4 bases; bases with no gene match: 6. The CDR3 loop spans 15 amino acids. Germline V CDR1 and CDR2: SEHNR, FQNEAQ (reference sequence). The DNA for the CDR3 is TGTGCCAGCAGCTCCCAGACAGGGACGAACACTGAAGCTTTCTTT. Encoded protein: CASSSQTGTNTEAFF.

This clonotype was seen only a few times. The CDR3 here is CASSSGTGFSYEQYF. The CDR3 bases are TGTGCCAGCAGTTCGGGGACAGGGTTCTCCTACGAGCAGTACTTC. V usage is TRBV12-3 or TRBV12-4 and J usage is TRBJ2-7; the match to TRBD1 covers 9 bases. V lost 4 bases to trimming and J lost 0 bases; unmatched junction nucleotides: 4. The CDR3 loop spans 15 amino acids.

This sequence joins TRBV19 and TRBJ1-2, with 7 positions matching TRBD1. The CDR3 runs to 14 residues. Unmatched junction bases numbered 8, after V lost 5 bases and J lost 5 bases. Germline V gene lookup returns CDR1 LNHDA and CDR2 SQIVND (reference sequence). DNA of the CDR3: TGTGCCAGTAGTTTCCGGGACAGAAATTATGGCTACACCTTC. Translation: CASSFRDRNYGYTF. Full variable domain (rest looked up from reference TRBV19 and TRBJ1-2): DGGITQSPKYLFRKEGQNVTLSCEQNLNHDAMYWYRQDPGQGLRLIYYSQIVNDFQKGDIAEGYSVSREKKESFPLTVTSAQKNPTAFYLCASSFRDRNYGYTFGSGTRLTVV.

In DNA, the CDR3 is TGTGCCAGCAGGGCAGGGGGGTCTAGCAATCAGCCCCAGCATTTT. Encoded protein: CASRAGGSSNQPQHF. The chain uses TRBV7-9 and TRBJ1-5; 7 bases map to TRBD1. After removal of 6 bases from V and 0 bases from J, the junction contained 5 bases not matched to a gene. The CDR3 length is 15 residues. Germline V gives CDR1 SEHNR, CDR2 FQNEAQ (reference sequence).

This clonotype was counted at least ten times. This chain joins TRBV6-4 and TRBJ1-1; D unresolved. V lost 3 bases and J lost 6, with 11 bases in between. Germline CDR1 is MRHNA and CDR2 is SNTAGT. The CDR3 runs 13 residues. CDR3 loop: CASSETEWAEAFF. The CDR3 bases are TGTGCCAGCAGTGAAACAGAGTGGGCTGAAGCTTTCTTT.

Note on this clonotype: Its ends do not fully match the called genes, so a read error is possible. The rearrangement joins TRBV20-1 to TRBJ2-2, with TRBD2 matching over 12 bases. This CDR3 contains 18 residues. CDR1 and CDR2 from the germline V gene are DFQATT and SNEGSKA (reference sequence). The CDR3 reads CSARDNGLAGGHTEELFF. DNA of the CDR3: TGCAGTGCTAGAGATAACGGGCTAGCGGGGGGGCATACCGAGGAGCTGTTTTTT.

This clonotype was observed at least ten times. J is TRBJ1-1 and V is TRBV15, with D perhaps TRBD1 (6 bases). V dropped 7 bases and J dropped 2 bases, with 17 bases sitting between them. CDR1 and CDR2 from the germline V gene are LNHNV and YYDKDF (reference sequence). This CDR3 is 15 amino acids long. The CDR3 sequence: CATMSRGGINTEAFF. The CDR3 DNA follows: TGTGCCACCATGTCCAGGGGAGGAATTAACACTGAAGCTTTCTTT. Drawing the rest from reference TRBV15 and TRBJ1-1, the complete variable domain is DAMVIQNPRYQVTQFGKPVTLSCSQTLNHNVMYWYQQKSSQAPKLLFHYYDKDFNNEADTPDNFQSRRPNTSFCFLDIRSPGLGDTAMYLCATMSRGGINTEAFFGQGTRLTVV.

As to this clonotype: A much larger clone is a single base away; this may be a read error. CDR3 sequence: CGSSEQQGEQYF. The CDR3, as DNA: TGCGGCAGCAGCGAACAACAGGGGGAGCAGTACTTC. The rearrangement links TRBV5-1 to TRBJ2-7; TRBD1 matches 7 bases. Germline CDR1 SGHRS, CDR2 YFSETQ. CDR3 length: 12 residues.

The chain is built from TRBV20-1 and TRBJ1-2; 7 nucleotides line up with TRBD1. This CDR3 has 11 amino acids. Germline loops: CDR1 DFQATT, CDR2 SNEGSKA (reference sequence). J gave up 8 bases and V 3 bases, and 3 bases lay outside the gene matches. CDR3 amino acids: CSASQGEGYTF. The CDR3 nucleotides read TGCAGTGCTAGTCAGGGGGAAGGCTACACCTTC.

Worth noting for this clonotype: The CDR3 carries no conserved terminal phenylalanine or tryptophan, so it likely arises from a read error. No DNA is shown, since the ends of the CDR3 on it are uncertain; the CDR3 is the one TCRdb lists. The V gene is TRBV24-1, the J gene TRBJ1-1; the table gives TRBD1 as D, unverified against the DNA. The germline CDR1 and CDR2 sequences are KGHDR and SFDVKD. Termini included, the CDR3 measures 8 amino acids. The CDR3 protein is CATSDYRT.

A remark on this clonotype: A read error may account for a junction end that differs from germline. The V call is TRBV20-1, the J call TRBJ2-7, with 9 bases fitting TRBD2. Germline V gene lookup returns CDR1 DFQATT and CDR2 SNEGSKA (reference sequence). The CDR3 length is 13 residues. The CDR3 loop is CSARLAGPYKQYF. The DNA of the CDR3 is TGCAGTGCTAGACTAGCGGGACCCTACAAGCAGTACTTC.